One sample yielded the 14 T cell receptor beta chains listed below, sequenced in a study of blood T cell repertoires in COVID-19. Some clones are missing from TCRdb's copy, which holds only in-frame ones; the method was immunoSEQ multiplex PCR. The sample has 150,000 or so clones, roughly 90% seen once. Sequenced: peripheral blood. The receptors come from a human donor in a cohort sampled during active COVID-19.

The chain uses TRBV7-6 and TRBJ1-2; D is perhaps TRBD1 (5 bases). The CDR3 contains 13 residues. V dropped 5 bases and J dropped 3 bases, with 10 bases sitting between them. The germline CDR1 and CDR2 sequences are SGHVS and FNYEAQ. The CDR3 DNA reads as TGTGCCAGCAGCCCGATACAGGACTATGGCTACACCTTC. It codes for CASSPIQDYGYTF.

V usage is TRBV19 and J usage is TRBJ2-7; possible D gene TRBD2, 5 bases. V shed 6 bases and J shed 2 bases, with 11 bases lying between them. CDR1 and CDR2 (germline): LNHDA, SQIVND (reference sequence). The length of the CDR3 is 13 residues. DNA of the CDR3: TGTGCCAGTAGCGAGGGAAGGCCCTACGAGCAGTACTTC. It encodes CASSEGRPYEQYF. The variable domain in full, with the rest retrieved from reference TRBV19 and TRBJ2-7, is DGGITQSPKYLFRKEGQNVTLSCEQNLNHDAMYWYRQDPGQGLRLIYYSQIVNDFQKGDIAEGYSVSREKKESFPLTVTSAQKNPTAFYLCASSEGRPYEQYFGPGTRLTVT.

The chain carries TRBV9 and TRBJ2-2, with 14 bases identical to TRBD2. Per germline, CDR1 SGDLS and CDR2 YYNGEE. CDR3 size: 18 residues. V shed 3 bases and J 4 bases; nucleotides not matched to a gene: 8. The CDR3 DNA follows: TGTGCCAGCAGCGGCGTGACTAGCGGGAGGGGCGGCACCGGGGAGCTGTTTTTT. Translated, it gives CASSGVTSGRGGTGELFF.

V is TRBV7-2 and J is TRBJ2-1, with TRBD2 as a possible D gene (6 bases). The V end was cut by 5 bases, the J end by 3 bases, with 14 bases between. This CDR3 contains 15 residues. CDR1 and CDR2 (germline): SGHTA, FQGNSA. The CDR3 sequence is CASSPETSFYNEQFF. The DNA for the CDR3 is TGTGCCAGCAGCCCCGAGACTAGTTTCTACAATGAGCAGTTCTTC.

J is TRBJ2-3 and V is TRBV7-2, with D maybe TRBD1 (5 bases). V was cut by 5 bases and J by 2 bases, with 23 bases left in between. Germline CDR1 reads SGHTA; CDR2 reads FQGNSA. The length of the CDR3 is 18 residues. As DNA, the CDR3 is TGTGCCAGCAGCCCGAGAACGGACACGGTTGAGGCCACAGATACGCAGTATTTT. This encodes CASSPRTDTVEATDTQYF.

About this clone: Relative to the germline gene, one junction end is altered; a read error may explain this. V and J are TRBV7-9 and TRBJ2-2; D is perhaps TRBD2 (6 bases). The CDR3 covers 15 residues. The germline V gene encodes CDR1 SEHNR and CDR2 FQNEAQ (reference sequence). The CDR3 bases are TGTGCCAGCAGCCGGGGGAACTCGAACACCGAGGAGCTGTTTTTT. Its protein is CASSRGNSNTEELFF.

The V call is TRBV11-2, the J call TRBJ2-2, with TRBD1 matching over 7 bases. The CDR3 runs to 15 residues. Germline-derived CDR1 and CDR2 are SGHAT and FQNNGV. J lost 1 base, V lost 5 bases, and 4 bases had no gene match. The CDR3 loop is CASSVGGRNTGELFF. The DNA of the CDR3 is TGTGCCAGCAGCGTAGGGGGCCGGAACACCGGGGAGCTGTTTTTT.

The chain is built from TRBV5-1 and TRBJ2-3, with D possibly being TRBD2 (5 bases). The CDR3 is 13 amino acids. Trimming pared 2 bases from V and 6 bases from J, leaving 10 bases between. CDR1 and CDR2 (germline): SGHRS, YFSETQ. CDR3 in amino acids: CASSFKRLDTQYF. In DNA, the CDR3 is TGCGCCAGCAGCTTTAAGCGGCTCGATACGCAGTATTTT.

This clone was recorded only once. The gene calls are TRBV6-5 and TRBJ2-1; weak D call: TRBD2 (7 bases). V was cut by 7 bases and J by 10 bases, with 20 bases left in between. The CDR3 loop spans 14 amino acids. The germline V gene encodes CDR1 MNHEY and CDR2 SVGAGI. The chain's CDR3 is CASTPRGGAWEQFF. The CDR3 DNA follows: TGTGCCAGCACCCCAAGGGGGGGGGCGTGGGAGCAGTTCTTC.

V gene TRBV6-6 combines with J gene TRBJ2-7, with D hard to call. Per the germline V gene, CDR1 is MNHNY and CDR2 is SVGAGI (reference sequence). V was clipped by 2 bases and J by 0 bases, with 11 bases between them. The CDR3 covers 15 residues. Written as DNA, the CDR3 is TGTGCCAGCAGTTACGGGCAAACCACCTCCTACGAGCAGTACTTC. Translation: CASSYGQTTSYEQYF.

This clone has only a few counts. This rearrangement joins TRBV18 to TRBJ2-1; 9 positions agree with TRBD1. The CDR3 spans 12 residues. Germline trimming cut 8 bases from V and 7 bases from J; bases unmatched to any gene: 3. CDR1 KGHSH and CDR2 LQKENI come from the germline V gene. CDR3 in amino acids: CASGTGMNEQFF. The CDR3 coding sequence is TGTGCCAGCGGGACAGGGATGAATGAGCAGTTCTTC.

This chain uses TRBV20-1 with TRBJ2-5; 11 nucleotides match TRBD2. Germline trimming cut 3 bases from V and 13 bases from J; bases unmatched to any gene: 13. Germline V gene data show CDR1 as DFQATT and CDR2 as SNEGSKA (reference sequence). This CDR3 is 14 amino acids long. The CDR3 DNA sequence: TGCAGTGCTAGTGGCCCAGGGCTAGCGGGGGGACTGTACTTC. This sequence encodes CSASGPGLAGGLYF.

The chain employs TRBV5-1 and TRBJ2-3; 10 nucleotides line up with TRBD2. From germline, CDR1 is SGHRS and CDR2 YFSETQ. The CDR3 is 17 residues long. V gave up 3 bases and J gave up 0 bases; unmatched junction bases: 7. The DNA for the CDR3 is TGCGCCAGCAGCTCCCCGGGACTAGCGAGCAGCACAGATACGCAGTATTTT. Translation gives CASSSPGLASSTDTQYF.

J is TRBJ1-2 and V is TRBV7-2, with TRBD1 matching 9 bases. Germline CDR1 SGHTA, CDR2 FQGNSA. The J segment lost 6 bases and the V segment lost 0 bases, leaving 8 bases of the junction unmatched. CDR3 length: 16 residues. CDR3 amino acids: CASSLARFGTGNGYTF. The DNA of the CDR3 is TGTGCCAGCAGCTTAGCACGGTTCGGGACAGGGAATGGCTACACCTTC.